This T cell receptor beta chain stems from a study of vaccination and CD4 T cells after COVID-19. This clonotype was seen a few times. Antigen specificity is unknown. Treatment meaning: roughly ten-day PBMC culture with coronavirus spike peptide pools or control peptides (ViraFEST assay). Cultured CD4+ T cells had their DNA profiled by the Oncomine TCR Beta short-read assay. Using its own MiXCR run on the PCR reads, TCRdb lists one record per CDR3 protein. The sample records more than 15,000 distinct CDR3 sequences, roughly 50% being singletons. Regarding the study as a whole: Spike mono-reactivity was the property of 304 of 307 vaccine-specific clones in convalescent patients.

The source of this sequence is a human donor with COVID-19. This specimen consisted of cultured CD4+ T cells from blood, obtained after SARS-CoV-2 vaccination.

CDR3 coding DNA: TGTGCCAGCAGTGAAACCCCGTGGGGCACTGAAGCTTTCTTT. Amino acid sequence: CASSETPWGTEAFF. The chain combines TRBV2 with TRBJ1-1; no reliable D call. CDR1 is SNHLY and CDR2 is FYNNEI in the germline V gene. CDR3 length: 14 amino acids. V dropped 2 bases and J dropped 4 bases, with 11 bases sitting between them.